This T cell receptor (beta chain) originates from a study of blood T cell repertoires in COVID-19. Sequenced by immunoSEQ multiplex PCR; TCRdb stores in-frame clones only, minus some. The sample consists of some 200,000 clones, less than 90% of them appearing once. There are 15 residues in the CDR3. Germline CDR1 is LNHDA and CDR2 is SQIVND (reference sequence). Unmatched junction bases numbered 11, after V lost 3 bases and J lost 7 bases. The chain employs TRBV19 and TRBJ2-5; 7 positions match TRBD1. Sequenced material: peripheral blood. The sequence was collected from a woman in her 70s with acute or convalescent COVID-19. CDR3 amino acids: CASSIETGAQGTQYF. The CDR3 DNA reads TGTGCCAGTAGTATTGAAACAGGGGCGCAGGGGACCCAGTACTTC.